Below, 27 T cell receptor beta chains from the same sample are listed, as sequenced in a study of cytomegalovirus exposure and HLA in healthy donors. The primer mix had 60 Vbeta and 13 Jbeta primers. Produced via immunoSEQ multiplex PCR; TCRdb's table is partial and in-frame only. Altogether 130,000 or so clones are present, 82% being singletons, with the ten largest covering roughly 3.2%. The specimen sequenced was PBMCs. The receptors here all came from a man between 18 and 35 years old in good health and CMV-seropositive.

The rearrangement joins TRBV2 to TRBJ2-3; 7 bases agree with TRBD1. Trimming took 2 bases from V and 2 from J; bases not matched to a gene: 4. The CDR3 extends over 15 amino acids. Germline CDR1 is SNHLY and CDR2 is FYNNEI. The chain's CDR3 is CASSEFTGATDTQYF. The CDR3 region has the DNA TGTGCCAGCAGTGAATTTACAGGGGCCACAGATACGCAGTATTTT. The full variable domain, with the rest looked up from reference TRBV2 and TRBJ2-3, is EPEVTQTPSHQVTQMGQEVILRCVPISNHLYFYWYRQILGQKVEFLVSFYNNEISEKSEIFDDQFSVERPDGSNFTLKIRSTKLEDSAMYFCASSEFTGATDTQYFGPGTRLTVL.

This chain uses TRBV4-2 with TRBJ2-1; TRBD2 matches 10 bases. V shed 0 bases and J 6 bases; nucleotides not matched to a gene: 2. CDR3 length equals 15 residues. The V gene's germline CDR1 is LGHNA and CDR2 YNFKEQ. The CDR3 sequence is CASSQEAGGFNEQFF. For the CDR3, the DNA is TGTGCCAGCAGCCAAGAAGCGGGAGGGTTCAATGAGCAGTTCTTC.

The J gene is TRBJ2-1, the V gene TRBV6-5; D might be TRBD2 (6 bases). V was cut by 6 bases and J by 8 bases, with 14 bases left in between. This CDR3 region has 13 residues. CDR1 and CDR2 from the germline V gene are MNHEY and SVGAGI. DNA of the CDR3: TGTGCCAGCAGCCGTGTGCGGGACTATGAGCAGTTCTTC. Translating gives CASSRVRDYEQFF.

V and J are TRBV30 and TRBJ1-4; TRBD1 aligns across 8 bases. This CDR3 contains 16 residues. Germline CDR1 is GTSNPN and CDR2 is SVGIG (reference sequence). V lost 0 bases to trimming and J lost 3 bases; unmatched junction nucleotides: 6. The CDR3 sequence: CAWSVNQGAANEKLFF. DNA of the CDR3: TGTGCCTGGAGTGTAAATCAGGGGGCAGCTAATGAAAAACTGTTTTTT.

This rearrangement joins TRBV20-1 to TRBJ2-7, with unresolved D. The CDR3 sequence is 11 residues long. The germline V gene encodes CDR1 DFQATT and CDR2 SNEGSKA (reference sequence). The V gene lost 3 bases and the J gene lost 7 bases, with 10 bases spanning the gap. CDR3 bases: TGCAGTGCTAGTCCTTCTGTGGAGCAGTACTTC. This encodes CSASPSVEQYF.

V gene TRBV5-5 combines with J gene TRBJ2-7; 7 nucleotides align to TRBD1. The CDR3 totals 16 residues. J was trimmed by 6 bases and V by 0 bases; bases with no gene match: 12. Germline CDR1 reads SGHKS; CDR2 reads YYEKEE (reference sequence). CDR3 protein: CASSLGLTGRWTEQYF. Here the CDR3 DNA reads TGTGCCAGCAGCTTGGGGTTGACAGGGCGTTGGACCGAGCAGTACTTC.

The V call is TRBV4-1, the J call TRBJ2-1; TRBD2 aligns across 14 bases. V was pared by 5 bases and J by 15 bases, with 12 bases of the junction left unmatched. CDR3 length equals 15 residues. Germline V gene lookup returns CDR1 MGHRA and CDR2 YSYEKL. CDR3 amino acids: CASSSGTSGSVPRFF. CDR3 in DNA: TGCGCCAGCAGCTCCGGGACTAGCGGGAGCGTTCCAAGGTTCTTC.

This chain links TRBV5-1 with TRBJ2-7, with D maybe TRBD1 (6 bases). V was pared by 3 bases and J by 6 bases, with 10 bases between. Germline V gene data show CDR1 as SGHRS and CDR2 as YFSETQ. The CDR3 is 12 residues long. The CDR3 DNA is TGCGCCAGCAGCTACCTGGGGGCCGAGCAGTACTTC. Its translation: CASSYLGAEQYF. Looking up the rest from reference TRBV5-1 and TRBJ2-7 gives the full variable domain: KAGVTQTPRYLIKTRGQQVTLSCSPISGHRSVSWYQQTPGQGLQFLFEYFSETQRNKGNFPGRFSGRQFSNSRSEMNVSTLELGDSALYLCASSYLGAEQYFGPGTRLTVT.

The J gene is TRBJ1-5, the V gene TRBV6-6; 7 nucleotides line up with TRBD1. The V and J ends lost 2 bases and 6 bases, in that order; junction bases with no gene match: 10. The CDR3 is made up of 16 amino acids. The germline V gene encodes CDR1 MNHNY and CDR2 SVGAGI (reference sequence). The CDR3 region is CASSYPWDAGGQPQHF. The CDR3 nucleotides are TGTGCCAGCAGTTACCCCTGGGATGCAGGGGGTCAGCCCCAGCATTTT.

The CDR3 bases are TGCGCCAGCGGCTCTATGGAGGGCCGGACCTCTCCGGTTGGCTACACCTTC. Translated: CASGSMEGRTSPVGYTF. J is TRBJ1-2 and V is TRBV5-1; unclear D gene. Trimming removed 7 bases at V and 7 bases at J, with 29 bases between. The CDR3 covers 17 residues. Germline V gene data show CDR1 as SGHRS and CDR2 as YFSETQ.

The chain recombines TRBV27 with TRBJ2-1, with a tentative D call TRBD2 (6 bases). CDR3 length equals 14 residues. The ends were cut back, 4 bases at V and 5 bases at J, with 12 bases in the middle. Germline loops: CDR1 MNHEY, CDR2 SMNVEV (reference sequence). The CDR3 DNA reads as TGTGCCAGCAGTTGGACCTCGGGGGACAATGAGCAGTTCTTC. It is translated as CASSWTSGDNEQFF.

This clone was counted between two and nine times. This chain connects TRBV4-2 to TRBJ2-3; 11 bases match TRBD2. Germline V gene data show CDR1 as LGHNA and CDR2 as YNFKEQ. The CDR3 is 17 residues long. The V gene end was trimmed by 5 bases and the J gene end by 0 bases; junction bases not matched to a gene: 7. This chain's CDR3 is CASSSPGLAASTDTQYF. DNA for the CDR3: TGTGCCAGCAGCAGTCCGGGACTAGCGGCTAGCACAGATACGCAGTATTTT.

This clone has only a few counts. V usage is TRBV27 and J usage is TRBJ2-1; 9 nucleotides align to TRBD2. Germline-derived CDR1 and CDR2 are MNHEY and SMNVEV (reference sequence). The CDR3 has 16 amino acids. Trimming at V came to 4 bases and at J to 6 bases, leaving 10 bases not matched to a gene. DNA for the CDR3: TGTGCCAGCAGTTCCCTGAAGAGCGGGAGGTTCAATGAGCAGTTCTTC. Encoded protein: CASSSLKSGRFNEQFF.

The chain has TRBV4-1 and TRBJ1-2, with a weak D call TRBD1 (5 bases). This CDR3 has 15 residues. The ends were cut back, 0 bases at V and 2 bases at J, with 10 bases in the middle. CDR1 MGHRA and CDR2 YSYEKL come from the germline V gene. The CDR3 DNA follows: TGCGCCAGCAGCCAAGAGGGGGGGGAAAACTATGGCTACACCTTC. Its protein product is CASSQEGGENYGYTF.

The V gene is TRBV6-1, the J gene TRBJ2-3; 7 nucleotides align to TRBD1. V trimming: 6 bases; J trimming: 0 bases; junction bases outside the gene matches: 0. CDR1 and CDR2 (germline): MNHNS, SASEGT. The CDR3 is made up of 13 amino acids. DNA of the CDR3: TGTGCCAGCAGGGGACAGAGCACAGATACGCAGTATTTT. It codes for CASRGQSTDTQYF.

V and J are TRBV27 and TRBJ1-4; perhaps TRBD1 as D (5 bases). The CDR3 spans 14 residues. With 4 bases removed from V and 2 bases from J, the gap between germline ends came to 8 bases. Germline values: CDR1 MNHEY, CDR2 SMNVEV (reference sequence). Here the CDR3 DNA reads TGTGCCAGCAGTTCCAGGGTTACTAATGAAAAACTGTTTTTT. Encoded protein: CASSSRVTNEKLFF.

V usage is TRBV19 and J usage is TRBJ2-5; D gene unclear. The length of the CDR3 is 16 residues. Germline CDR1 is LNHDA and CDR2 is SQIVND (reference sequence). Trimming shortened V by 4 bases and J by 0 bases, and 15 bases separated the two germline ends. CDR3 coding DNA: TGTGCCAGTAGTACTACCGATCACCCGTACCAAGAGACCCAGTACTTC. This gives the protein CASSTTDHPYQETQYF.

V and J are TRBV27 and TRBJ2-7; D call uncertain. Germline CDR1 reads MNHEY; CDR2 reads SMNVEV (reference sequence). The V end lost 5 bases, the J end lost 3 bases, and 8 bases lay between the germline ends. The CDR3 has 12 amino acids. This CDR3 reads CASSDLGYEQYF. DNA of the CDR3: TGTGCCAGCAGTGATCTCGGCTACGAGCAGTACTTC.

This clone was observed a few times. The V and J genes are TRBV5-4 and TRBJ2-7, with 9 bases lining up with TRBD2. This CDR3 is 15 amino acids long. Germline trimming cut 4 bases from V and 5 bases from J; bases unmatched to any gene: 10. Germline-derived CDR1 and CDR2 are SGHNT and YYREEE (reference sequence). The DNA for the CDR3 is TGTGCCAGCAGCCCCCTGGGTAGCGGGAGCAACGAGCAGTACTTC. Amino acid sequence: CASSPLGSGSNEQYF.

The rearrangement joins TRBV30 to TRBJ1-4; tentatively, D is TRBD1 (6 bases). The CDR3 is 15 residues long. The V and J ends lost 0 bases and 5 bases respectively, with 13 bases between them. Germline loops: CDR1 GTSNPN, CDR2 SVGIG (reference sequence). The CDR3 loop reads CAWSVVGAGNEKLFF. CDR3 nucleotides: TGTGCCTGGAGTGTAGTGGGGGCGGGCAATGAAAAACTGTTTTTT. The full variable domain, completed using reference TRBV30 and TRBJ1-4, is SQTIHQWPATLVQPVGSPLSLECTVEGTSNPNLYWYRQAAGRGLQLLFYSVGIGQISSEVPQNLSASRPQDRQFILSSKKLLLSDSGFYLCAWSVVGAGNEKLFFGSGTQLSVL.

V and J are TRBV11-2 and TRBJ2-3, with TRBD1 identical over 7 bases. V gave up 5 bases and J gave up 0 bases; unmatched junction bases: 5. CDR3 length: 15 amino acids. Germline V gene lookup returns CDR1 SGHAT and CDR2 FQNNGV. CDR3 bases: TGTGCCAGCAGCCAGGACAGGTTGAGCACAGATACGCAGTATTTT. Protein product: CASSQDRLSTDTQYF.

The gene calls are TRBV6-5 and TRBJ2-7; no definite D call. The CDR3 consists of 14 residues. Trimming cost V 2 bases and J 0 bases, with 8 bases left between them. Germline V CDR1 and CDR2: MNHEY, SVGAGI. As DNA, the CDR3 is TGTGCCAGCAGTTACACATTTGGCTCCTACGAGCAGTACTTC. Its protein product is CASSYTFGSYEQYF.

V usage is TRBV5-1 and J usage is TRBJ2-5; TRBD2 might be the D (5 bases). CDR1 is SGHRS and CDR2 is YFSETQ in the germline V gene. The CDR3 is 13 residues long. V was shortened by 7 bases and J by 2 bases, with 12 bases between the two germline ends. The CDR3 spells CASSRDQQETQYF. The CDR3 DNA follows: TGCGCCAGCTCGAGGGATCAGCAAGAGACCCAGTACTTC.

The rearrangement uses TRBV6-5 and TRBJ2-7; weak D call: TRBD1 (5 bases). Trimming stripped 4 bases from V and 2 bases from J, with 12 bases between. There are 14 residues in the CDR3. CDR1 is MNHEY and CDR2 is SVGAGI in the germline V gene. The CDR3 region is CASSFNSGTYEQYF. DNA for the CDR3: TGTGCCAGCAGTTTCAATTCAGGGACCTACGAGCAGTACTTC.

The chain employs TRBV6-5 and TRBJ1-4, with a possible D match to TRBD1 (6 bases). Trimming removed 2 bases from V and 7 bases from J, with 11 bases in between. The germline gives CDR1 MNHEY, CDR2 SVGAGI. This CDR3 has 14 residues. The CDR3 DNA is TGTGCCAGCAGTTACAGGCAGGGGAGTGAAAAACTGTTTTTT. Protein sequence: CASSYRQGSEKLFF.

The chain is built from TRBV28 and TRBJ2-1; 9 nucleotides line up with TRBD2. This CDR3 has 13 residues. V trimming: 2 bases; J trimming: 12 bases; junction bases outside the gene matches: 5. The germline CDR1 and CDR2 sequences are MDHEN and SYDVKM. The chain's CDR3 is CASSLLSAGGQFF. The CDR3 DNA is TGTGCCAGCAGTTTACTTTCAGCGGGAGGGCAGTTCTTC.

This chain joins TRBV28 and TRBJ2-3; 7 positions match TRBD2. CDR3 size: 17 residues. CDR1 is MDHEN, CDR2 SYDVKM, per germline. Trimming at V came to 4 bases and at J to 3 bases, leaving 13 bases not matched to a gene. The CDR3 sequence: CASSSTQGLAETDTQYF. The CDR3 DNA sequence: TGTGCCAGCAGTTCCACGCAGGGCCTAGCGGAAACAGATACGCAGTATTTT. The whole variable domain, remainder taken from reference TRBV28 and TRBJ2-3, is DVKVTQSSRYLVKRTGEKVFLECVQDMDHENMFWYRQDPGLGLRLIYFSYDVKMKEKGDIPEGYSVSREKKERFSLILESASTNQTSMYLCASSSTQGLAETDTQYFGPGTRLTVL.